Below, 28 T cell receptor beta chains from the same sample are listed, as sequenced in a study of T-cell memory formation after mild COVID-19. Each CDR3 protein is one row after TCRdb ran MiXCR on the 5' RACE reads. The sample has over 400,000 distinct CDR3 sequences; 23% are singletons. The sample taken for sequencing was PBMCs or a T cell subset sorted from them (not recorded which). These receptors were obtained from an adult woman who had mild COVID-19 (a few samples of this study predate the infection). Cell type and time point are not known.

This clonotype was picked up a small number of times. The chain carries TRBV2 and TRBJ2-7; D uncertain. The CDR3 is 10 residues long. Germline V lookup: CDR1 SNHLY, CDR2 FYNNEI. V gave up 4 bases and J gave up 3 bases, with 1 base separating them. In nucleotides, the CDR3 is TGTGCCAGCAGTGTCTACGAGCAGTACTTC. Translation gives CASSVYEQYF.

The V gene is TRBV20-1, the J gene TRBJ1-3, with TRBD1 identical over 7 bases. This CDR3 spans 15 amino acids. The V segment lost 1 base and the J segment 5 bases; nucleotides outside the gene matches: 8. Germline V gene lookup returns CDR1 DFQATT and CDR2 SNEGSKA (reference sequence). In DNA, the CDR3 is TGCAGTGCTAGAGGGTCAGGGGGGGTGAGAAACACCATATATTTT. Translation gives CSARGSGGVRNTIYF.

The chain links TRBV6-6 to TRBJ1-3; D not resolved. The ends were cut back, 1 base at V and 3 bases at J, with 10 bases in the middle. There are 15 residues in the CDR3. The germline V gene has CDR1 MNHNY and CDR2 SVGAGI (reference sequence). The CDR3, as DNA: TGTGCCAGCAGTTACTTCGGTCGGGTTGGAAACACCATATATTTT. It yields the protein CASSYFGRVGNTIYF.

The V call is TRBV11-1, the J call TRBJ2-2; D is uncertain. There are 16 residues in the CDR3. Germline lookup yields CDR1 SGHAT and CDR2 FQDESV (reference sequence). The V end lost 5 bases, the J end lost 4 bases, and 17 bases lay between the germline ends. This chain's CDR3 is CASSLKGSYITGELFF. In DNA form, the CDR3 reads TGTGCCAGCAGCCTCAAAGGGTCCTACATCACCGGGGAGCTGTTTTTT.

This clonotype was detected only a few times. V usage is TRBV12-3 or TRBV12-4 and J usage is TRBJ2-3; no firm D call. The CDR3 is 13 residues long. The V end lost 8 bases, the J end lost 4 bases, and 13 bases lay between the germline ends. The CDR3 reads CASGLVGPDTQYF. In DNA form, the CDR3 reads TGTGCCAGCGGGCTGGTCGGCCCAGATACGCAGTATTTT.

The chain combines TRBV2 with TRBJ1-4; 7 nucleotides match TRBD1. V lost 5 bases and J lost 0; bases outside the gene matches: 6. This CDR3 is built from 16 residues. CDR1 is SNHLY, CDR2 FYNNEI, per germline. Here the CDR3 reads CASSWDSLATNEKLFF. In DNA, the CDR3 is TGTGCCAGCAGTTGGGACAGCCTTGCAACTAATGAAAAACTGTTTTTT.

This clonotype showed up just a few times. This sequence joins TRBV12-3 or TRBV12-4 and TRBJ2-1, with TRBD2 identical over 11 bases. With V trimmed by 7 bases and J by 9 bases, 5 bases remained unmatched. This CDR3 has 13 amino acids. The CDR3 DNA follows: TGTGCCAGCAATGAGGGACTAGCGGCTGAGCAGTTCTTC. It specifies CASNEGLAAEQFF.

The chain's CDR3 is CASSQIRDSYNEQFF. The CDR3 nucleotides are TGCGCCAGCAGCCAGATAAGGGACAGTTACAATGAGCAGTTCTTC. The genes are TRBV4-1 and TRBJ2-1; 7 bases are shared with TRBD1. The CDR3 runs 15 residues. The ends lost 3 bases at V and 4 bases at J; junction bases unmatched: 6. CDR1 is MGHRA and CDR2 is YSYEKL in the germline V gene.

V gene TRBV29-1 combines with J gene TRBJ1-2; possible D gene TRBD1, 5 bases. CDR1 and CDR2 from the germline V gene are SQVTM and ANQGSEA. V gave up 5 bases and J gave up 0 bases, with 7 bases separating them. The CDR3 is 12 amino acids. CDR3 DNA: TGCAGCGTTCAGGGATCTAACTATGGCTACACCTTC. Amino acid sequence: CSVQGSNYGYTF.

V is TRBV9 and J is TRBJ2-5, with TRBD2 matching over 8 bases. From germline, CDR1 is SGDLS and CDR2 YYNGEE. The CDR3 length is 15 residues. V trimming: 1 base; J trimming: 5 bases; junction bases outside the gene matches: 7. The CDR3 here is CASSVYPGGLETQYF. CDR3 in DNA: TGTGCCAGCAGCGTATATCCGGGGGGGTTGGAGACCCAGTACTTC.

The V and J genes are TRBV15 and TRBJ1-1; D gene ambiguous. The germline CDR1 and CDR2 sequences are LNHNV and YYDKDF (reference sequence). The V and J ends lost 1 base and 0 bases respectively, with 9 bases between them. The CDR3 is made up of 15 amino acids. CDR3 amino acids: CATSRGRVLNTEAFF. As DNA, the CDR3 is TGTGCCACCAGCAGAGGTAGGGTCCTGAACACTGAAGCTTTCTTT.

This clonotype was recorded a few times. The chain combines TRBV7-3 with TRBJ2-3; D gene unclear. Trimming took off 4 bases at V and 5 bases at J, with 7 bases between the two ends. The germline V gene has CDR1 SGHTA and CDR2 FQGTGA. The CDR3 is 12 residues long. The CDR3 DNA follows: TGTGCCAGCAGCTCTAGTCAAGATACGCAGTATTTT. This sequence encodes CASSSSQDTQYF.

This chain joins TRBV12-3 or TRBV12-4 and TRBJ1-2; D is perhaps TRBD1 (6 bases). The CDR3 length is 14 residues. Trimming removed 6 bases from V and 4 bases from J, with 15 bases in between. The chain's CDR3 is CASSQSGVGYGYTF. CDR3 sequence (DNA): TGTGCCAGCAGCCAATCAGGGGTCGGCTATGGCTACACCTTC.

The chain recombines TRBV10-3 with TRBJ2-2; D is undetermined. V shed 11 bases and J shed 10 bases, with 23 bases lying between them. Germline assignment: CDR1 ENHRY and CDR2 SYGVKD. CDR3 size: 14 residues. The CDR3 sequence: CASHIGLTPTELFF. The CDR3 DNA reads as TGTGCCTCGCATATTGGTCTCACCCCCACGGAGCTGTTTTTT.

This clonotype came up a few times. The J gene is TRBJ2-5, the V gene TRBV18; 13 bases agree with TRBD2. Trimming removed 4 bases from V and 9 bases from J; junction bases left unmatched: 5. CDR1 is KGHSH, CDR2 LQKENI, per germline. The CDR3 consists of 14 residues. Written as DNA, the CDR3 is TGTGCCAGCTCACTCGGACTAGCGGGAGCTTCCCAGTACTTC. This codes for CASSLGLAGASQYF.

The DNA for the CDR3 is TGTGCCACCAGCAGAGTGCGGGATTCACCCCTCCACTTT. Translating gives CATSRVRDSPLHF. The chain uses TRBV15 and TRBJ1-6; D call uncertain. Trimming shortened V by 1 base and J by 8 bases, and 6 bases separated the two germline ends. The CDR3 extends over 13 amino acids. Germline V gene sequence: CDR1 LNHNV, CDR2 YYDKDF (reference sequence). The full variable domain, its missing parts supplied by reference TRBV15 and TRBJ1-6, is DAMVIQNPRYQVTQFGKPVTLSCSQTLNHNVMYWYQQKSSQAPKLLFHYYDKDFNNEADTPDNFQSRRPNTSFCFLDIRSPGLGDTAMYLCATSRVRDSPLHFGNGTRLTVT.

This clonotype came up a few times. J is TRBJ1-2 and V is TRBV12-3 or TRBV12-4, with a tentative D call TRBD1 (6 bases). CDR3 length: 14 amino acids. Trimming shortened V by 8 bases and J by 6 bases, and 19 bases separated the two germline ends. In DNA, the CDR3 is TGTGCCAGCTGGGGCGGGGGCTGGGTAGATGGCTACACCTTC. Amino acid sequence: CASWGGGWVDGYTF.

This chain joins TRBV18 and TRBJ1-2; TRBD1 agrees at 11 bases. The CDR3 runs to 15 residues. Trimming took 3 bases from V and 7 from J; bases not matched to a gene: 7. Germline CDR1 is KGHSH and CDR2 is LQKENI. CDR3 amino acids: CASSPDRGRGSGYTF. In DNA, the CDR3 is TGTGCCAGCTCACCGGACAGGGGGCGCGGTAGTGGCTACACCTTC.

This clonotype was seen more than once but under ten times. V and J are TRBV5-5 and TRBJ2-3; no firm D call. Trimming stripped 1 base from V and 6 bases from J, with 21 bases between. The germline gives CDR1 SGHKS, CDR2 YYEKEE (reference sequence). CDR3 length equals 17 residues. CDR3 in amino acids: CASSLIYGVPPADTQYF. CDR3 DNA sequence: TGTGCCAGCAGCTTGATTTACGGCGTCCCCCCGGCGGATACGCAGTATTTT.

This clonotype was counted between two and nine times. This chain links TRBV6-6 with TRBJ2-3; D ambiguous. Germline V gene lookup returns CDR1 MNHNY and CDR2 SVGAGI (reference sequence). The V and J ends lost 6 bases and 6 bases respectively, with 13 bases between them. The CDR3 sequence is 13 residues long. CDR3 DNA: TGTGCCAGCAGGTTGACCCAATCCGATACGCAGTATTTT. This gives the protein CASRLTQSDTQYF.

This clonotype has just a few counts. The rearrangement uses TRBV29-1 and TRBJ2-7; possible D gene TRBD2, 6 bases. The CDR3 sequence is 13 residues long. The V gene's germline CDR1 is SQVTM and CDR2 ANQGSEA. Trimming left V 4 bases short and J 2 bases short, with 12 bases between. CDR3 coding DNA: TGCAGCGTTGTTGGCAGGGAGGCCTACGAGCAGTACTTC. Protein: CSVVGREAYEQYF.

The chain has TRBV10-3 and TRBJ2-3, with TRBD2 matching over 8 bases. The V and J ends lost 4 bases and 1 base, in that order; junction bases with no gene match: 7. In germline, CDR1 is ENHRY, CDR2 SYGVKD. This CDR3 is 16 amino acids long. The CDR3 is CAISAGREGRTDTQYF. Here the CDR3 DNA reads TGTGCCATCAGTGCGGGCCGGGAGGGCCGCACAGATACGCAGTATTTT.

CDR3 DNA: TGCGCCAGCAGCCAAGATTACTACAGCGATCAGCCCCAGCATTTT. Its protein is CASSQDYYSDQPQHF. The rearrangement links TRBV4-3 to TRBJ1-5; D gene unclear. Per the germline V gene, CDR1 is LGHNA and CDR2 is YSLEER. V dropped 0 bases and J dropped 5 bases, with 11 bases sitting between them. This CDR3 contains 15 residues.

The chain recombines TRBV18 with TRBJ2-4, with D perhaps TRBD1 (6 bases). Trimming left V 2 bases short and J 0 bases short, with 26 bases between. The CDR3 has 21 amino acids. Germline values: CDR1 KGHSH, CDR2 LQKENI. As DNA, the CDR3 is TGTGCCAGCTCACCAGTTCCTGGTTGGCAGGGGTTGAAAATAGCCAAAAACATTCAGTACTTC. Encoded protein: CASSPVPGWQGLKIAKNIQYF.

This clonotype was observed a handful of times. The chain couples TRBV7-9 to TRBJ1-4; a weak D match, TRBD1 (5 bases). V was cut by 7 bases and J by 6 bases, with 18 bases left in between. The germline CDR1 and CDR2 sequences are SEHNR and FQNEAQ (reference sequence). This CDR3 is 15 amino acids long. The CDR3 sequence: CASTFGAGSDEKLFF. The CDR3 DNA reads TGTGCCAGCACCTTTGGGGCAGGGTCTGATGAAAAACTGTTTTTT.

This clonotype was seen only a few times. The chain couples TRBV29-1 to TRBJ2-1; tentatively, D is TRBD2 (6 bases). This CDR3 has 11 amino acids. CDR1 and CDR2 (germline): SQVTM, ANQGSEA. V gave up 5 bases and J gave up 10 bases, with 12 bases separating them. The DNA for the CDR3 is TGCAGCGTTTCTACCGGAGGGGAGCAGTTCTTC. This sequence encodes CSVSTGGEQFF.

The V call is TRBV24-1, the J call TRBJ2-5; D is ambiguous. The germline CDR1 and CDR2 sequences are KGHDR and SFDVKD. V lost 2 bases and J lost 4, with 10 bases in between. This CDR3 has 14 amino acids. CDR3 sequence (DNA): TGTGCCACCAGTGATTCCCGTTGGATAGAGACCCAGTACTTC. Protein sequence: CATSDSRWIETQYF.

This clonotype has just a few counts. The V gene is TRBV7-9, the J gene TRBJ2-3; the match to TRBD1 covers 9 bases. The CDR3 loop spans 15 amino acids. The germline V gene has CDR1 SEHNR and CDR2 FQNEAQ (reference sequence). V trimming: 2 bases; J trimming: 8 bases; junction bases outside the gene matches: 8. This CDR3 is CASSLSGTGRSTQYF. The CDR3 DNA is TGTGCCAGCAGCTTAAGCGGGACAGGGAGGTCTACGCAGTATTTT.